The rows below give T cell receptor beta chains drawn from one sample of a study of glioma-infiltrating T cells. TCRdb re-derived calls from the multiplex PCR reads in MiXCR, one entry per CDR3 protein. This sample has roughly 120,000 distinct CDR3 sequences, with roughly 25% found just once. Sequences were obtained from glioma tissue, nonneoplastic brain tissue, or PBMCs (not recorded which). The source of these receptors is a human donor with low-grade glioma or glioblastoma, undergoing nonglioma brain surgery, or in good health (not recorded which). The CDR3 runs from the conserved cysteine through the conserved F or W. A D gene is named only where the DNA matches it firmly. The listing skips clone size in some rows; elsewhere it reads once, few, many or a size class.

cdr3_aa: CASSESANSYNEQFF
cdr3_nt: TGTGCCAGCAGTGAATCCGCCAACTCCTACAATGAGCAGTTCTTC
j_call: TRBJ2-1
d_call: .
clone_size: many
v_call: TRBV25-1

cdr3_aa: CASSFEGGSGTEAFF
cdr3_nt: TGTGCCAGCAGCTTTGAAGGGGGCTCGGGCACTGAAGCTTTCTTT
j_call: TRBJ1-1
d_call: TRBD1
clone_size: many
v_call: TRBV7-9

cdr3_aa: CASSRSRDRAHEQYF
cdr3_nt: TGTGCCAGCAGTAGATCCCGGGACAGGGCCCACGAGCAGTACTTC
j_call: TRBJ2-7
d_call: TRBD1
clone_size: many
v_call: TRBV27

cdr3_aa: CASSQVGSQEWEQYF
cdr3_nt: TGCGCCAGCAGCCAAGTGGGATCTCAAGAATGGGAGCAGTACTTC
j_call: TRBJ2-7
d_call: .
clone_size: many
v_call: TRBV4-1

cdr3_aa: CASQRASNTGELFF
cdr3_nt: TGTGCCAGCCAGAGGGCATCGAACACCGGGGAGCTGTTTTTT
j_call: TRBJ2-2
d_call: .
clone_size: many
v_call: TRBV12-3/TRBV12-4

cdr3_aa: CSAQRLQETQYF
cdr3_nt: TGCAGTGCCCAGCGGTTACAAGAGACCCAGTACTTC
j_call: TRBJ2-5
d_call: .
clone_size: many
v_call: TRBV20-1

cdr3_aa: CASSSTILGARTEAFF
cdr3_nt: TGCGCCAGCAGCTCGACGATATTAGGGGCGCGGACTGAAGCTTTCTTT
j_call: TRBJ1-1
d_call: .
clone_size: few
v_call: TRBV5-1

cdr3_aa: CASGPRVGAGTQYF
cdr3_nt: TGTGCTAGTGGTCCACGGGTAGGGGCCGGGACCCAGTACTTC
j_call: TRBJ2-5
d_call: .
clone_size: once
v_call: TRBV12-5

cdr3_aa: CASSQDGGPYNEQFF
cdr3_nt: TGCGCCAGCAGCCAAGATGGCGGCCCTTACAATGAGCAGTTCTTC
j_call: TRBJ2-1
d_call: .
clone_size: .
v_call: TRBV4-1

cdr3_aa: CSVEAGPGTDTQYF
cdr3_nt: TGCAGCGTTGAAGCGGGACCCGGGACAGATACGCAGTATTTT
j_call: TRBJ2-3
d_call: .
clone_size: .
v_call: TRBV29-1

cdr3_aa: CASTFPTAGGTAYNEQFF
cdr3_nt: TGTGCCAGCACATTCCCCACAGCGGGCGGAACAGCCTACAATGAGCAGTTCTTC
j_call: TRBJ2-1
d_call: .
clone_size: many
v_call: TRBV6-1

cdr3_aa: CASRKDGHSYEQYF
cdr3_nt: TGTGCCAGCAGAAAGGACGGTCACTCCTACGAGCAGTACTTC
j_call: TRBJ2-7
d_call: .
clone_size: many
v_call: TRBV14

cdr3_aa: CASRKGAQETQYF
cdr3_nt: TGTGCCAGCAGAAAAGGGGCCCAAGAGACCCAGTACTTC
j_call: TRBJ2-5
d_call: .
clone_size: many
v_call: TRBV28

cdr3_aa: CASREGQRLGNTIYF
cdr3_nt: TGTGCCAGCAGAGAGGGACAGCGTCTCGGAAACACCATATATTTT
j_call: TRBJ1-3
d_call: TRBD1
clone_size: many
v_call: TRBV6-1

cdr3_aa: CASSETSYNEQFF
cdr3_nt: TGTGCCAGCAGTGAGACATCCTACAATGAGCAGTTCTTC
j_call: TRBJ2-1
d_call: .
clone_size: many
v_call: TRBV6-1

cdr3_aa: CASSVGRTPDTKYF
cdr3_nt: TGTGCCAGCAGCGTCGGGAGAACGCCAGATACGAAGTATTTT
j_call: TRBJ2-3
d_call: .
clone_size: .
v_call: TRBV6-1

cdr3_aa: CSVDVGYGNQPQHF
cdr3_nt: TGCAGCGTTGATGTGGGATATGGGAATCAGCCCCAGCATTTT
j_call: TRBJ1-5
d_call: .
clone_size: few
v_call: TRBV29-1

cdr3_aa: CATSDRTGSSYNEQFF
cdr3_nt: TGTGCCACCAGTGACAGGACCGGAAGCTCCTACAATGAGCAGTTCTTC
j_call: TRBJ2-1
d_call: .
clone_size: many
v_call: TRBV24-1